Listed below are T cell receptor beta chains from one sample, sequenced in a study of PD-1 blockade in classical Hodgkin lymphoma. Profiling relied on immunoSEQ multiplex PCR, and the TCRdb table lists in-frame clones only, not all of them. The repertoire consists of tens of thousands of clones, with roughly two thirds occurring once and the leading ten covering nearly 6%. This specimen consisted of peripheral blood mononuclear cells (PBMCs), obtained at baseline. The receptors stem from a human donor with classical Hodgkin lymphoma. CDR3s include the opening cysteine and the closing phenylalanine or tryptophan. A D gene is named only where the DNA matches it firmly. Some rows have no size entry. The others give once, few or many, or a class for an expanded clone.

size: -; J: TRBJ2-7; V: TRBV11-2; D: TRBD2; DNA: TGTGCCAGCAGCAGAACTAGCGGGGGTACCTACGAGCAGTACTTC; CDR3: CASSRTSGGTYEQYF
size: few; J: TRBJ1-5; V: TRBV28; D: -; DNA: TGTGCCAGCAGTTCTCATAAAGGGAGACAGCCCCAGCATTTT; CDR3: CASSSHKGRQPQHF
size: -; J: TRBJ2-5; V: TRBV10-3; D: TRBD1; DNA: TGTGCCATCAGTGAGGGACAGGGGGCTCGGGAGACCCAGTACTTC; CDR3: CAISEGQGARETQYF
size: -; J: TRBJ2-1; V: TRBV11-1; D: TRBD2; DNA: TGTGCCAGCAGTTGGACTAGCGGGAGGGACAATGAGCAGTTCTTC; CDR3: CASSWTSGRDNEQFF
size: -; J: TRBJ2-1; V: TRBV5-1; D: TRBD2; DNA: TGCGCCAGCAAGGAGCGGGGCCCCCTCAATGAGCAGTTCTTC; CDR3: CASKERGPLNEQFF
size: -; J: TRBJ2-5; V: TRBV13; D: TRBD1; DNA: TGTGCCAGCAGCTTAAGGACAGGGGGCGCGGAGACCCAGTACTTC; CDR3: CASSLRTGGAETQYF
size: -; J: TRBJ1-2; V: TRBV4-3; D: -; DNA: TGCGCCAGCAGCCAGACCGTTGGGGGGCGAGGTGGCTACACCTTC; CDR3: CASSQTVGGRGGYTF
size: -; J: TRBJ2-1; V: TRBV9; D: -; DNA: TGTGCCAGCAGCGTATACCCCACAGGCGCCCCCGGCGATGAGCAGTTCTTC; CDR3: CASSVYPTGAPGDEQFF
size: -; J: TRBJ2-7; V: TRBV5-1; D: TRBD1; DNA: TGCGCCAGCAGCTTCGATGGGACAGGGGTTGACGAGCAGTACTTC; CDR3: CASSFDGTGVDEQYF
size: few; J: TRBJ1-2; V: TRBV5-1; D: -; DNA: TGCGCCAGCAGCTTGGGTCCAGGGCCTAACTATGGCTACACCTTC; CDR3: CASSLGPGPNYGYTF
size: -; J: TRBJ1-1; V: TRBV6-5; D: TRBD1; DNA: TGTGCCAGCAGTTACGAGCCCTCGACAGGGAGAGCTTTCTTT; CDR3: CASSYEPSTGRAFF
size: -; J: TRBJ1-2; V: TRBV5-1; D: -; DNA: TGCGCCAGCAGCTTCCAGGGATTGGACTATGGCTACACCTTC; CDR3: CASSFQGLDYGYTF
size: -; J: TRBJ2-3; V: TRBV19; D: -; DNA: TGTGCCAGTACCCCCACTCCTAAGGTCGCAGATACGCAGTATTTT; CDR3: CASTPTPKVADTQYF
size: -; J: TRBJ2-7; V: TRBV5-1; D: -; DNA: TGCGCCAGCAGCCCCCAGGACCTCTCCTACGAGCAGTACTTC; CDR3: CASSPQDLSYEQYF
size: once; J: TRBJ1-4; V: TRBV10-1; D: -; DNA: TGCGCCAGCAGATTCACAGTTATGCCCCATGAAAAACTGTTTTTT; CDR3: CASRFTVMPHEKLFF
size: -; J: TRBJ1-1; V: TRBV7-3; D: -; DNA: TGTGCCAGCAGCACCGAGAGTTGGACTGAAGCTTTCTTT; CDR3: CASSTESWTEAFF